The clone carrying this TCR beta chain was seen at least ten times. This library used approximately 0.4 ug RNA and molecular barcoded adaptors spanning alpha/delta and beta/gamma chains. TCRdb independently ran MiXCR on the reads; one entry per CDR3 protein. The table includes some 46,000 distinct CDR3 sequences, around 12% detected once. This sample was included in a study of read filtering for tumor transcriptome and immune sequencing. For the study at large: Mean patient age was roughly 72 years, range about 40 to 85; 16 to 20 male, around 14 female.

Losses at the gene ends were 5 bases for V and 6 bases for J; bases not matched to a gene: 9. Germline assignment: CDR1 LNHDA and CDR2 SQIVND (reference sequence). The CDR3 contains 14 residues. Sequencing was performed on a population of CD138-negative cells sorted from bone marrow. This receptor was taken from a donor aged 40 or older with multiple myeloma. The J gene is TRBJ2-7, the V gene TRBV19; 8 nucleotides line up with TRBD1. The CDR3 nucleotides are TGTGCCAGTAGTTTACCGGGACAGGCTGCCGAGCAGTACTTC. This encodes CASSLPGQAAEQYF.